The sequence of this TCR beta chain was determined in a study of control samples from healthy donors and cancer patients. Method: immunoSEQ multiplex PCR; TCRdb's copy keeps in-frame clones and lacks some. In the table there are some 150,000 clones, approximately 93% of which are singletons. The CDR3 is made up of 17 amino acids. J lost 0 bases, V lost 5 bases, and 8 bases had no gene match. The germline CDR1 and CDR2 sequences are MDHEN and SYDVKM. This sequence was found in a man in his forties or fifties in good health. Sequencing was done on a sample of blood. The J gene is TRBJ2-5, the V gene TRBV28; TRBD2 matches 11 bases. The CDR3 here is CASSQPRTSGYQETQYF. In DNA form, the CDR3 reads TGTGCCAGCAGTCAACCCAGGACTAGCGGGTACCAAGAGACCCAGTACTTC.